This T cell receptor (beta chain) came from a study of early T cells in non-severe SARS-CoV-2 infection. Overall study context: RNA in bulk from unsorted whole blood was sequenced, and chains were unpaired. Findings of the study overall: Matching with VDJdb favored anti-spike CD8 responses (missing private and CD4 specificities).

This clonotype was picked up a small number of times. Its antigen is still unknown. CDR3 length equals 14 residues. Trimming left V 0 bases short and J 3 bases short, with 12 bases between. In germline, CDR1 is DFQATT, CDR2 SNEGSKA (reference sequence). Unique molecular identifier tags were affixed to discrete cDNA molecules. TCRdb independently ran MiXCR on the 5' RACE reads; one entry per CDR3 protein. This table holds more than 85,000 distinct CDR3 sequences, about 15% found once. The TCR was taken from an adult who was a healthcare worker with PCR-confirmed SARS-CoV-2 infection or an uninfected control (not recorded which). This specimen was whole blood, taken at baseline. The J gene is TRBJ2-7, the V gene TRBV20-1, with D possibly matching TRBD1 (5 bases). CDR3 protein: CSARDTSGNYEQYF. The CDR3 nucleotides are TGCAGTGCTAGAGACACCTCAGGGAACTACGAGCAGTACTTC.